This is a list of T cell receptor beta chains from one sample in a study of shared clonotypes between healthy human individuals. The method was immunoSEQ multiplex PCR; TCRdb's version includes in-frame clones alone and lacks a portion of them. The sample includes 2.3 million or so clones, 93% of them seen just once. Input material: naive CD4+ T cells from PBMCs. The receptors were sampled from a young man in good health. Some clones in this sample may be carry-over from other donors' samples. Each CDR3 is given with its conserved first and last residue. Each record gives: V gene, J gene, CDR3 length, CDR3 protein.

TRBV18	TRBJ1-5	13	CASSGEIGQPQHF
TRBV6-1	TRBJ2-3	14	CASSERWAQGTQYF
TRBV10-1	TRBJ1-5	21	CASPLYLVAPGQLYSNQPQHF
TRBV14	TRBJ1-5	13	CASSQDHIQPQHF
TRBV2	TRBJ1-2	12	CASSETGRGYTF
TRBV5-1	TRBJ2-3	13	CASSLDMEDTQYF
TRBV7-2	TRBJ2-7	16	CASSLIGTGGSYEQYF
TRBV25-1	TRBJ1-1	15	CASSDDRAYLTEAFF
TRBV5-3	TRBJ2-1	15	CARRAWTGKGNEQFF
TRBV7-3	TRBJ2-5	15	CASSLTGRNGETQYF
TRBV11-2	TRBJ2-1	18	CASSLTPTGTSGDNEQFF
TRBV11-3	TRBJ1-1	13	CASSLALDTEAFF
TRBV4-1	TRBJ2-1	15	CASSQDWNRPREQFF
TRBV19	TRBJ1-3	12	CAIQSSGNTIYF
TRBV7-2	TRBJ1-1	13	CASSLWGQVMAFF
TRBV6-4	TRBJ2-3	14	CASSDSPGTDTQYF
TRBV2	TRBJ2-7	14	CASSVGAGEREQYF
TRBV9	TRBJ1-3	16	CASSGRGTSSGNTIYF
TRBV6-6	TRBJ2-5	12	CASSYSQETQYF
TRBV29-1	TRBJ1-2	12	CSVGQGGYGYTF
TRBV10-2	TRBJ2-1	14	CASSLAGRVYEQFF
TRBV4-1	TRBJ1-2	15	CASSQDDRGDYGYTF
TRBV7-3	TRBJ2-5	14	CASSFGGRRETQYF
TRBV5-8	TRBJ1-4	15	CASSLDRDRSEKLFF
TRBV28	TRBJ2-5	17	CASSAYAHPGFKETQYF
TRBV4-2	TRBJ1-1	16	CASSQSLRRINTEAFF
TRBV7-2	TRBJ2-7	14	CASSLVGRAREQYF
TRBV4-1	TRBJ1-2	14	CASSQLQGYFGYTF
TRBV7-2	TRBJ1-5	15	CASSTYSGGNQPQHF
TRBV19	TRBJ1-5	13	CASSIRGSQPQHF
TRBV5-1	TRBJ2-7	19	CTSSLALDSATGVTYEQYF
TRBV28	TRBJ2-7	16	CASSLGTSGGLYEQYF
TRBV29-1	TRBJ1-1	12	CSGQRGYTEAFF